This T cell receptor beta chain appears in the sequencing data of a study of T cell responses to AZD1222 COVID-19 vaccine. General study points: In a largely white British group with more females than males, clonal diversity was possibly underestimated. Spike-specific TCR breadth rose after two AZD1222 doses, and depth rose as well. Regions 160-218 and 743-854 held dominance among vaccine-associated CD4 TCRs, which spanned spike. Targeting of unmutated variant regions was reportedly seen in nearly half of spike-specific TCRs.

Trimming cost V 0 bases and J 4 bases; bases outside gene matches: 6. There are 16 residues in the CDR3. Germline V gene lookup returns CDR1 MNHEY and CDR2 SVGAGI. Regarding this clone: The antigen is not known.

TCRdb keeps only in-frame clones here, not all; method: immunoSEQ multiplex PCR. Here the sample spans 75,000 to 100,000 clones, around nine tenths being singletons. The sequence was obtained from an adult in good health. The sample here was peripheral blood, taken on day 0 of MenACWY control vaccination. The V call is TRBV6-5, the J call TRBJ1-1, with 9 bases lining up with TRBD1. DNA for the CDR3: TGTGCCAGCAGTTACTCGCCGACAGGGGGTCGCACTGAAGCTTTCTTT. The encoded protein is CASSYSPTGGRTEAFF.